The rows below give T cell receptor beta chains drawn from one sample of a study of shared clonotypes between healthy human individuals. Only in-frame clones appear in the TCRdb table, and some are missing; sequencing was by immunoSEQ multiplex PCR. The sample includes some 500,000 clones, 65% to 80% seen only once; the top ten take about an eighth. Sample: PBMCs. The source of these receptors is a woman in her thirties or forties in good health. Some clones in this sample may be carry-over from other donors' samples. Each CDR3 is given with its conserved first and last residue. D genes are given only for firm matches. Rows may omit the clone size; those that give it use once, few, many or a size class.

v_gene: TRBV29-1; j_gene: TRBJ2-3; d_gene: -; abundance: -; CDR3nt: TGCAGCGTGCCTTTAGGAGATACGCAGTATTTT; CDR3aa: CSVPLGDTQYF
v_gene: TRBV10-3; j_gene: TRBJ2-7; d_gene: -; abundance: -; CDR3nt: TGTGCCATCAGTGAGTCCGGTGGGGGGGACACGAACCCCTACGAGCAGTACTTC; CDR3aa: CAISESGGGDTNPYEQYF
v_gene: TRBV7-2; j_gene: TRBJ2-1; d_gene: TRBD2; abundance: -; CDR3nt: TGTGCCAGCGGGGGGACTAGCGAGAACAATGAGCAGTTCTTC; CDR3aa: CASGGTSENNEQFF
v_gene: TRBV5-4; j_gene: TRBJ1-4; d_gene: TRBD1; abundance: -; CDR3nt: TGTGCCAGCAGCATGGGCGGGACAGGGACTGAAAAACTGTTTTTT; CDR3aa: CASSMGGTGTEKLFF
v_gene: TRBV6-4; j_gene: TRBJ2-3; d_gene: TRBD2; abundance: -; CDR3nt: TGTGCCAGCAGTGAACTAGCGGGAACCACAGATACGCAGTATTTT; CDR3aa: CASSELAGTTDTQYF
v_gene: TRBV5-6; j_gene: TRBJ2-7; d_gene: -; abundance: -; CDR3nt: TGTGCCAGCAGTCCGGGGGGCTCCACCTACGAGCAGTACTTC; CDR3aa: CASSPGGSTYEQYF
v_gene: TRBV6-1; j_gene: TRBJ2-7; d_gene: TRBD2; abundance: once; CDR3nt: TGTGCCAGCAGTGAAGTGGCGGGAGATGGAGAGCAGTACTTC; CDR3aa: CASSEVAGDGEQYF
v_gene: TRBV28; j_gene: TRBJ1-5; d_gene: -; abundance: -; CDR3nt: TGTGCCAGCAGTTTACGGGGGGGGAACAATCAGCCCCAGCATTTT; CDR3aa: CASSLRGGNNQPQHF
v_gene: TRBV5-1; j_gene: TRBJ2-1; d_gene: -; abundance: -; CDR3nt: TGCGCCAGCAGCTTGAATGTTGGGACAAGAAACAATGAGCAGTTCTTC; CDR3aa: CASSLNVGTRNNEQFF
v_gene: TRBV5-1; j_gene: TRBJ2-3; d_gene: TRBD2; abundance: many; CDR3nt: TGCGCCAGCAGACGCAGCGGGGAGTCCGCAGATACGCAGTATTTT; CDR3aa: CASRRSGESADTQYF
v_gene: TRBV30; j_gene: TRBJ2-1; d_gene: -; abundance: -; CDR3nt: TGTGCCTGGAGTAGGCGGACGCCCAGGGGCAATGAGCAGTTCTTC; CDR3aa: CAWSRRTPRGNEQFF
v_gene: TRBV28; j_gene: TRBJ2-1; d_gene: TRBD2; abundance: many; CDR3nt: TGTGCCAGCAGACCTAGCGGGAGGGCCACGGGTGAGCAGTTCTTC; CDR3aa: CASRPSGRATGEQFF
v_gene: TRBV27; j_gene: TRBJ2-3; d_gene: -; abundance: many; CDR3nt: TGTGCCAGCAGTTCCTTAGCAGGCGATACGCAGTATTTT; CDR3aa: CASSSLAGDTQYF
v_gene: TRBV15; j_gene: TRBJ2-2; d_gene: -; abundance: -; CDR3nt: TGTGCCACCAGCCCCGATAGGGATAGATCGGGCACCGGGGAGCTGTTTTTT; CDR3aa: CATSPDRDRSGTGELFF
v_gene: TRBV7-9; j_gene: TRBJ2-7; d_gene: -; abundance: -; CDR3nt: TGTGCCAGCAGCTTAGCTCAGAGTCCCTACGAGCAGTACTTC; CDR3aa: CASSLAQSPYEQYF